This is a list of T cell receptor beta chains from one sample in a study of blood T cell repertoires in COVID-19. The method was immunoSEQ multiplex PCR; TCRdb's version includes in-frame clones alone and lacks a portion of them. This table holds over 250,000 clones, approximately 89% found once. Sequencing input: PBMCs or T cells enriched from blood (not recorded which). Receptor source: a woman in her twenties or thirties who had recovered from COVID-19. The CDR3 runs from the conserved cysteine through the conserved F or W. Each record gives: D gene, J gene, V gene, clone size, CDR3 protein, CDR3 DNA. D genes are given only for firm matches. The size field is filled for only some rows; it gives once, few, many or a size class.

D: NA
J: TRBJ2-5
V: TRBV29-1
size: NA
CDR3: CSVDKGQETQYF
DNA: TGCAGCGTTGACAAGGGGCAAGAGACCCAGTACTTC

D: TRBD2
J: TRBJ2-7
V: TRBV30
size: NA
CDR3: CAWKGGGAFHEQYF
DNA: TGTGCCTGGAAAGGCGGGGGGGCCTTCCACGAGCAGTACTTC

D: NA
J: TRBJ1-1
V: TRBV5-1
size: NA
CDR3: CASSFDRNTEAFF
DNA: TGCGCCAGCAGCTTCGACAGGAACACTGAAGCTTTCTTT

D: NA
J: TRBJ2-3
V: TRBV24-1
size: once
CDR3: CATSGGRSPYTDTQYF
DNA: TGTGCCACCAGTGGGGGGCGGAGCCCTTACACAGATACGCAGTATTTT

D: NA
J: TRBJ1-6
V: TRBV7-9
size: NA
CDR3: CASSLEGGRPLHF
DNA: TGTGCCAGCAGCTTAGAGGGGGGGCGGCCCCTCCACTTT

D: NA
J: TRBJ1-6
V: TRBV28
size: few
CDR3: CASSPTEESSYNSPLHF
DNA: TGTGCCAGCAGCCCTACGGAGGAGAGCTCCTATAATTCACCCCTCCACTTT

D: NA
J: TRBJ1-2
V: TRBV5-1
size: few
CDR3: CASSFGSGLRGGGYTF
DNA: TGCGCCAGCAGCTTCGGCTCCGGGCTCAGAGGAGGTGGCTACACCTTC

D: NA
J: TRBJ1-3
V: TRBV7-9
size: NA
CDR3: CASSLEAGNTIYF
DNA: TGTGCCAGCAGCTTAGAAGCCGGAAACACCATATATTTT

D: TRBD1
J: TRBJ2-2
V: TRBV11-3
size: NA
CDR3: CASSPTGGFTGELFF
DNA: TGTGCCAGCAGCCCGACAGGGGGCTTCACCGGGGAGCTGTTTTTT

D: NA
J: TRBJ1-6
V: TRBV27
size: few
CDR3: CASSLVGLGNSPLHF
DNA: TGTGCCAGCAGTTTAGTGGGGCTTGGTAATTCACCCCTCCACTTT

D: TRBD2
J: TRBJ2-3
V: TRBV9
size: once
CDR3: CASSVVGGGTDTQYF
DNA: TGTGCCAGCAGCGTAGTGGGCGGGGGGACAGATACGCAGTATTTT

D: NA
J: TRBJ1-1
V: TRBV5-4
size: NA
CDR3: CASSLSAGRDTEAFF
DNA: TGTGCCAGCAGCTTGTCTGCAGGGAGGGACACTGAAGCTTTCTTT

D: NA
J: TRBJ1-3
V: TRBV9
size: NA
CDR3: CASSGTETGNTIYF
DNA: TGTGCCAGCAGTGGTACAGAGACTGGAAACACCATATATTTT

D: NA
J: TRBJ1-1
V: TRBV28
size: few
CDR3: CASSLPGDTEAFF
DNA: TGTGCCAGCAGTCTACCAGGGGACACTGAAGCTTTCTTT

D: NA
J: TRBJ1-6
V: TRBV4-1
size: NA
CDR3: CASSSGRASGDSPLHF
DNA: TGCGCCAGCAGCTCTGGGCGGGCCTCGGGGGACTCACCCCTCCACTTT

D: NA
J: TRBJ1-1
V: TRBV28
size: once
CDR3: CASSFHDRLITEAFF
DNA: TGTGCCAGCAGTTTTCACGACCGACTTATCACTGAAGCTTTCTTT

D: TRBD1
J: TRBJ1-1
V: TRBV28
size: NA
CDR3: CAIGGANTEAFF
DNA: TGTGCCATAGGGGGCGCGAACACTGAAGCTTTCTTT

D: TRBD1
J: TRBJ1-2
V: TRBV7-2
size: NA
CDR3: CASSPQGAGSYGYTF
DNA: TGTGCCAGCAGCCCCCAGGGGGCTGGTAGCTATGGCTACACCTTC

D: NA
J: TRBJ2-2
V: TRBV5-6
size: once
CDR3: CASSFGSGELFF
DNA: TGTGCCAGCAGCTTCGGGTCAGGGGAGCTGTTTTTT

D: NA
J: TRBJ2-6
V: TRBV4-1
size: NA
CDR3: CASSQDPGLISGANVLTF
DNA: TGCGCCAGCAGCCAAGATCCGGGACTTATCTCTGGGGCCAACGTCCTGACTTTC

D: NA
J: TRBJ1-1
V: TRBV3-1/TRBV3-2
size: NA
CDR3: CASSQGLAGDHTEAFF
DNA: TGTGCCAGCAGCCAAGGCCTTGCAGGGGATCACACTGAAGCTTTCTTT

D: TRBD2
J: TRBJ2-7
V: TRBV5-4
size: NA
CDR3: CASSSELAGGEQYF
DNA: TGTGCCAGCAGCTCGGAACTAGCGGGAGGCGAGCAGTACTTC

D: NA
J: TRBJ2-7
V: TRBV3-1/TRBV3-2
size: NA
CDR3: CASGRATYEQYF
DNA: TGTGCCAGCGGGCGGGCAACCTACGAGCAGTACTTC

D: TRBD2
J: TRBJ2-1
V: TRBV3-1/TRBV3-2
size: NA
CDR3: CASSPAGGRNEQFF
DNA: TGTGCCAGCAGCCCGGCGGGGGGGCGGAATGAGCAGTTCTTC

D: NA
J: TRBJ2-7
V: TRBV5-1
size: once
CDR3: CASSLAAGSTYEQYF
DNA: TGCGCCAGCAGCTTGGCAGCGGGTAGTACCTACGAGCAGTACTTC

D: NA
J: TRBJ1-3
V: TRBV5-1
size: NA
CDR3: CATSRRSSGNTIYF
DNA: TGCGCCACTTCAAGACGGAGCTCTGGAAACACCATATATTTT

D: NA
J: TRBJ1-5
V: TRBV7-2
size: NA
CDR3: CASSLEAPDGTQHF
DNA: TGTGCCAGCAGCTTAGAGGCCCCGGACGGGACCCAGCATTTT

D: TRBD1
J: TRBJ2-2
V: TRBV2
size: NA
CDR3: CAPGQVNTGELFF
DNA: TGTGCACCGGGACAGGTGAACACCGGGGAGCTGTTTTTT

D: TRBD2
J: TRBJ2-1
V: TRBV5-6
size: NA
CDR3: CASSLPGGNEQFF
DNA: TGTGCCAGCAGCCTCCCGGGGGGAAATGAGCAGTTCTTC

D: NA
J: TRBJ2-5
V: TRBV27
size: NA
CDR3: CASSLRGQETQYF
DNA: TGTGCCAGCAGTTTGCGCGGTCAAGAGACCCAGTACTTC

D: TRBD1
J: TRBJ2-7
V: TRBV12-3/TRBV12-4
size: NA
CDR3: CASSTGAYEQYF
DNA: TGTGCCAGCAGTACAGGGGCCTACGAGCAGTACTTC

D: TRBD1
J: TRBJ1-2
V: TRBV30
size: NA
CDR3: CAWSAGGYGYTF
DNA: TGTGCCTGGAGTGCAGGGGGATATGGCTACACCTTC

D: NA
J: TRBJ2-3
V: TRBV2
size: NA
CDR3: CASLLRDGITDTQYF
DNA: TGTGCCAGCCTTTTGCGGGACGGAATCACAGATACGCAGTATTTT

D: NA
J: TRBJ2-3
V: TRBV5-4
size: NA
CDR3: CASSRGGQGPDTQYF
DNA: TGTGCCAGCAGCAGGGGGGGTCAGGGCCCAGATACGCAGTATTTT

D: TRBD1
J: TRBJ2-5
V: TRBV7-9
size: NA
CDR3: CASSGFQGAETQYF
DNA: TGTGCCAGCAGCGGATTTCAGGGGGCGGAGACCCAGTACTTC

D: NA
J: TRBJ1-1
V: TRBV2
size: NA
CDR3: CASSGGLLTEAFF
DNA: TGTGCCAGCAGTGGGGGACTCCTCACTGAAGCTTTCTTT

D: NA
J: TRBJ2-2
V: TRBV11-2
size: NA
CDR3: CASSPRTANTGELFF
DNA: TGTGCCAGCAGCCCGCGGACAGCCAACACCGGGGAGCTGTTTTTT

D: NA
J: TRBJ2-3
V: TRBV2
size: NA
CDR3: CASSTYRVTDTQYF
DNA: TGTGCCAGCAGTACCTACAGGGTCACAGATACGCAGTATTTT

D: NA
J: TRBJ1-2
V: TRBV28
size: NA
CDR3: CASIIRGAGDDYGYTF
DNA: TGTGCCAGCATCATCCGGGGGGCAGGGGACGACTATGGCTACACCTTC

D: NA
J: TRBJ2-3
V: TRBV7-9
size: few
CDR3: CASSFQGSDTQYF
DNA: TGTGCCAGCAGCTTCCAGGGGTCAGATACGCAGTATTTT

D: NA
J: TRBJ2-6
V: TRBV4-3
size: NA
CDR3: CASSAQTSGANVLTF
DNA: TGCGCCAGCAGCGCACAGACCTCTGGGGCCAACGTCCTGACTTTC

D: TRBD1
J: TRBJ2-6
V: TRBV19
size: NA
CDR3: CASSIITGGNTGANVLTF
DNA: TGTGCCAGTAGTATAATTACAGGGGGCAACACTGGGGCCAACGTCCTGACTTTC

D: TRBD2
J: TRBJ2-1
V: TRBV7-8
size: NA
CDR3: CASSFVRGGYNEQFF
DNA: TGTGCCAGCAGCTTCGTGCGGGGGGGTTACAATGAGCAGTTCTTC